A single sample gave rise to the 10 T cell receptor beta chains below, sequenced in a study of T cells in localized non-small cell lung cancer. Sequencing used immunoSEQ multiplex PCR; TCRdb keeps in-frame clones, though not all of them. This sample has some 3,500 clones, with approximately 30% found just once. This specimen was lung tumor tissue, taken before any cancer treatment. These receptors all stem from a male donor aged 60 or over with stage I lung adenocarcinoma.

By share, this clone ranks as medium-sized. The chain carries TRBV11-3 and TRBJ1-2; 8 bases align to TRBD1. From germline, CDR1 is SGHNT and CDR2 YENEEA. The CDR3 is made up of 17 amino acids. The V segment lost 1 base and the J segment 4 bases; nucleotides outside the gene matches: 11. The CDR3 region has the DNA TGTGCCAGCAGCTTAGGGCCGGACAGGGTATCCGCCTATGGCTACACCTTC. Translating gives CASSLGPDRVSAYGYTF.

The rearrangement links TRBV18 to TRBJ1-2; D remains unclear. Trimming removed 0 bases from V and 4 bases from J, with 9 bases in between. Germline V CDR1 and CDR2: KGHSH, LQKENI. There are 14 residues in the CDR3. The CDR3 here is CASSPPVDGYGYTF. The CDR3 region has the DNA TGTGCCAGCTCACCACCCGTGGACGGCTATGGCTACACCTTC.

This chain joins TRBV6-8 and TRBJ1-4; D remains unclear. Germline V gene lookup returns CDR1 MNHGY and CDR2 SAAAGT. The CDR3 runs to 16 residues. The V gene lost 7 bases and the J gene lost 0 bases, with 15 bases spanning the gap. CDR3 coding DNA: TGTGCCAGCACCCCAAATCCTGTCGCAACTAATGAAAAACTGTTTTTT. Its translation: CASTPNPVATNEKLFF.

The rearrangement uses TRBV11-3 and TRBJ1-4, with 8 bases that match TRBD1. The CDR3 is 14 amino acids. V lost 4 bases to trimming and J lost 8 bases; unmatched junction nucleotides: 6. The germline V gene encodes CDR1 SGHNT and CDR2 YENEEA. DNA of the CDR3: TGTGCCAGCAGCTCCGGGACAGGCGGGGAAAAACTGTTTTTT. Amino acids: CASSSGTGGEKLFF.

This clone was observed a few times. This chain uses TRBV19 with TRBJ2-3; 8 positions match TRBD2. This CDR3 has 16 residues. V dropped 3 bases and J dropped 2; count of bases not matched to a gene: 7. Germline V lookup: CDR1 LNHDA, CDR2 SQIVND (reference sequence). The CDR3 DNA sequence: TGTGCCAGTAGTATGTCGGCGGGGGGACACACAGATACGCAGTATTTT. The encoded protein is CASSMSAGGHTDTQYF.

This chain joins TRBV4-1 and TRBJ2-7; D unresolved. This CDR3 comprises 13 residues. Trimming removed 1 base from V and 6 bases from J, with 10 bases in between. Germline V gene data show CDR1 as MGHRA and CDR2 as YSYEKL. CDR3 bases: TGCGCCAGCAGCCAAGGGTGGGCCGCCGAGCAGTACTTC. Translating gives CASSQGWAAEQYF.

CDR3 amino acids: CASSLLPGIRTDTQYF. For the CDR3, the DNA is TGCGCCAGCAGCTTGCTTCCAGGGATCCGCACAGATACGCAGTATTTT. The chain joins TRBV5-1 to TRBJ2-3; tentatively, D is TRBD1 (5 bases). Germline assignment: CDR1 SGHRS and CDR2 YFSETQ. V lost 1 base to trimming and J lost 1 base, with 13 bases between them. CDR3 length: 16 residues.

By sample fraction, this clone is medium-sized. The chain recombines TRBV6-8 with TRBJ1-2; 7 bases match TRBD1. The CDR3 loop spans 13 amino acids. The germline V gene has CDR1 MNHGY and CDR2 SAAAGT. J gave up 4 bases and V 10 bases, and 9 bases lay outside the gene matches. CDR3 amino acids: CAISWDSAYGYTF. CDR3 bases: TGTGCCATCAGCTGGGACAGTGCCTATGGCTACACCTTC.

The chain combines TRBV30 with TRBJ1-3, with D uncertain. The germline gives CDR1 GTSNPN, CDR2 SVGIG (reference sequence). V lost 0 bases and J 3 bases, leaving 12 bases between the germline ends. This CDR3 is built from 15 residues. The CDR3 loop is CAWSVSGSGGNTIYF. CDR3 nucleotides: TGTGCCTGGAGTGTATCGGGGTCGGGTGGAAACACCATATATTTT.

J is TRBJ1-1 and V is TRBV7-2; D remains ambiguous. Germline-derived CDR1 and CDR2 are SGHTA and FQGNSA. The germline V and J ends were trimmed by 0 bases and 1 base, with 3 bases remaining between them. The CDR3 totals 13 residues. The CDR3 DNA reads as TGTGCCAGCAGCTTAGCACAGAACACTGAAGCTTTCTTT. Its translation is CASSLAQNTEAFF.